The 27 T cell receptor beta chains in this list originate from one sample, sequenced in a study of cytomegalovirus exposure and HLA in healthy donors. PCR employed 60 Vbeta and 13 Jbeta primers. Profiling relied on immunoSEQ multiplex PCR, and the TCRdb table lists in-frame clones only, not all of them. The data contain around 130,000 clones, approximately 80% of them singletons. Input material: PBMCs. The receptors here all came from a woman aged 18-30 years in good health and CMV-seronegative.

Only a few counts were recorded for this clone. The V gene is TRBV28, the J gene TRBJ1-2; the D gene is possibly TRBD1 (6 bases). Trimming removed 6 bases at V and 4 bases at J, with 15 bases between. Germline CDR1 and CDR2: MDHEN and SYDVKM. The CDR3 totals 14 residues. This CDR3 reads CASRTIDRSYGYTF. DNA for the CDR3: TGTGCCAGCAGGACGATTGACAGGAGCTATGGCTACACCTTC.

The gene calls are TRBV5-1 and TRBJ2-7; weak D call: TRBD2 (5 bases). V was cut by 4 bases and J by 2 bases, with 13 bases left in between. The germline CDR1 and CDR2 sequences are SGHRS and YFSETQ. There are 14 residues in the CDR3. CDR3 sequence reads: CASSRDPITYEQYF. DNA for the CDR3: TGCGCCAGCAGCCGGGATCCTATAACCTACGAGCAGTACTTC.

J is TRBJ2-2 and V is TRBV5-4; D possibly corresponds to TRBD2 (7 bases). The V gene's germline CDR1 is SGHNT and CDR2 YYREEE (reference sequence). This CDR3 region has 15 residues. V lost 5 bases and J 5 bases, leaving 16 bases between the germline ends. In DNA, the CDR3 is TGTGCCAGCAGTTCGGGGGGCCTAAGGACCGGGGAGCTGTTTTTT. It specifies CASSSGGLRTGELFF. The variable domain in full, completed from reference TRBV5-4 and TRBJ2-2, reads ETGVTQSPTHLIKTRGQQVTLRCSSQSGHNTVSWYQQALGQGPQFIFQYYREEENGRGNFPPRFSGLQFPNYSSELNVNALELDDSALYLCASSSGGLRTGELFFGEGSRLTVL.

This chain links TRBV5-1 with TRBJ1-1; tentative D call: TRBD1 (6 bases). CDR1 is SGHRS, CDR2 YFSETQ, per germline. This CDR3 is 13 amino acids long. Trimming took 0 bases from V and 8 from J, leaving 11 bases between them. CDR3: CASSLGSDREAFF. CDR3 in DNA: TGCGCCAGCAGCTTGGGATCGGACAGAGAAGCTTTCTTT.

About this clone itself: The junction differs from germline at one of its ends, possibly a read error. The CDR3 nucleotides read TGTGCCAGCAGCCAGGACGGGCCCCACCTCTCTGGGGCCAACGGCCTGACTTTC. Amino acids: CASSQDGPHLSGANGLTF. The chain recombines TRBV27 with TRBJ2-6, with TRBD1 as a possible D gene (5 bases). This CDR3 region has 18 residues. Germline CDR1 reads MNHEY; CDR2 reads SMNVEV (reference sequence). Drawing the rest from reference TRBV27 and TRBJ2-6, the complete variable domain is EAQVTQNPRYLITVTGKKLTVTCSQNMNHEYMSWYRQDPGLGLRQIYYSMNVEVTDKGDVPEGYKVSRKEKRNFPLILESPSPNQTSLYFCASSQDGPHLSGANGLTFGAGSRLTVL.

V and J are TRBV5-1 and TRBJ1-4; TRBD1 agrees at 11 bases. The V segment lost 5 bases and the J segment 7 bases; nucleotides outside the gene matches: 4. Germline V gene lookup returns CDR1 SGHRS and CDR2 YFSETQ. CDR3 length: 14 residues. Here the CDR3 reads CASSPGTGGEKLFF. The CDR3 DNA follows: TGCGCCAGCAGTCCCGGGACAGGGGGTGAAAAACTGTTTTTT.

The chain recombines TRBV6-4 with TRBJ1-1, with D unresolved. The CDR3 is 13 residues long. Germline V CDR1 and CDR2: MRHNA, SNTAGT. Trimming took 4 bases from V and 0 from J, leaving 6 bases between them. The CDR3 spells CASSAQVNTEAFF. The CDR3 DNA reads as TGTGCCAGCAGTGCCCAGGTGAACACTGAAGCTTTCTTT.

V gene TRBV4-1 combines with J gene TRBJ2-1; D is possibly TRBD2 (6 bases). Germline values: CDR1 MGHRA, CDR2 YSYEKL. Trimming left V 7 bases short and J 0 bases short, with 13 bases between. The CDR3 runs 15 residues. The CDR3 coding sequence is TGCGCCAGCAAGGTGCGGGAAAGCTCCTACAATGAGCAGTTCTTC. Its translation: CASKVRESSYNEQFF.

The rearrangement uses TRBV21-1 and TRBJ2-7; the table's D call, TRBD1, has no DNA check behind it. TRBV21-1 is listed as a pseudogene. The CDR3 runs 14 residues. In nucleotides, the CDR3 is TGTGCCAGCAGCAAACGGGACAGGGGCTACGAGCAGTACTTC. This sequence encodes CASSKRDRGYEQYF.

V usage is TRBV5-5 and J usage is TRBJ1-4, with TRBD1 matching over 7 bases. CDR3 length: 14 residues. CDR1 is SGHKS and CDR2 is YYEKEE in the germline V gene (reference sequence). The V gene end was trimmed by 4 bases and the J gene end by 5 bases; junction bases not matched to a gene: 5. The CDR3 nucleotides read TGTGCCAGCAGCCGACAGGGTTGGAATGAAAAACTGTTTTTT. Protein product: CASSRQGWNEKLFF.

This chain links TRBV11-3 with TRBJ1-1, with no clear D. The germline V gene has CDR1 SGHNT and CDR2 YENEEA. The ends were cut back, 3 bases at V and 4 bases at J, with 9 bases in the middle. The CDR3 loop spans 13 amino acids. CDR3 nucleotides: TGTGCCAGCAGCTTGGATCGGGGCACTGAAGCTTTCTTT. It yields the protein CASSLDRGTEAFF.

The CDR3 nucleotides are TGTGCCTGGAGCGCCCAAGCCTTCGTGGGCGGGTACGAGCAGTACTTC. Encoded protein: CAWSAQAFVGGYEQYF. The V call is TRBV30, the J call TRBJ2-7, with D perhaps matching TRBD2 (5 bases). Per germline, CDR1 GTSNPN and CDR2 SVGIG (reference sequence). V was cut by 3 bases and J by 4 bases, with 22 bases left in between. The CDR3 extends over 16 amino acids.

The rearrangement links TRBV19 to TRBJ1-2; D is undetermined. Germline CDR1 reads LNHDA; CDR2 reads SQIVND (reference sequence). The CDR3 is made up of 13 amino acids. V was trimmed by 3 bases and J by 8 bases, leaving 13 bases between them. This CDR3 reads CASSIGRGIGYTF. In DNA form, the CDR3 reads TGTGCCAGTAGTATTGGGCGGGGAATCGGCTACACCTTC.

The chain joins TRBV2 to TRBJ1-2; TRBD1 matches 7 bases. V shed 2 bases and J 3 bases; nucleotides not matched to a gene: 3. The germline V gene has CDR1 SNHLY and CDR2 FYNNEI. CDR3 size: 14 residues. Written as DNA, the CDR3 is TGTGCCAGCAGTGAAAGACAGGGCCACTATGGCTACACCTTC. Amino acid sequence: CASSERQGHYGYTF.

The chain combines TRBV30 with TRBJ2-7; 9 bases align to TRBD1. J gave up 2 bases and V 8 bases, and 4 bases lay outside the gene matches. CDR1 and CDR2 from the germline V gene are GTSNPN and SVGIG (reference sequence). This CDR3 has 12 amino acids. The CDR3, as DNA: TGTGCCGGGGGACAGGGAGCCTACGAGCAGTACTTC. Its translation: CAGGQGAYEQYF.

V is TRBV30 and J is TRBJ2-5, with 9 nucleotides matching TRBD1. The CDR3 sequence is 16 residues long. V dropped 0 bases and J dropped 4; count of bases not matched to a gene: 9. CDR1 is GTSNPN and CDR2 is SVGIG in the germline V gene (reference sequence). The CDR3: CAWSVGTGNRRETQYF. The CDR3, as DNA: TGTGCCTGGAGTGTGGGGACAGGGAATCGTCGAGAGACCCAGTACTTC.

This rearrangement joins TRBV2 to TRBJ1-6; D ambiguous. The CDR3 length is 13 residues. Germline values: CDR1 SNHLY, CDR2 FYNNEI. V dropped 7 bases and J dropped 7 bases, with 11 bases sitting between them. The CDR3 sequence: CASITRENSPLHF. The CDR3 DNA is TGTGCCAGCATAACGAGGGAGAATTCACCCCTCCACTTT.

The V and J genes are TRBV5-4 and TRBJ1-1, with TRBD1 matching over 9 bases. The trim removed 2 bases at V and 10 bases at J, leaving 12 bases unmatched. The CDR3 length is 15 residues. CDR1 and CDR2 from the germline V gene are SGHNT and YYREEE (reference sequence). This CDR3 is CASSFDRGLSSRAFF. The CDR3 DNA reads TGTGCCAGCAGCTTCGACAGGGGGTTATCGAGCCGAGCTTTCTTT.

The chain recombines TRBV7-9 with TRBJ1-5; D call uncertain. The CDR3 sequence is 16 residues long. The V and J ends lost 5 bases and 3 bases respectively, with 17 bases between them. Germline assignment: CDR1 SEHNR and CDR2 FQNEAQ (reference sequence). The DNA of the CDR3 is TGTGCCAGCAGCGTAGGATGGGGAGGGTTCAATCAGCCCCAGCATTTT. It encodes CASSVGWGGFNQPQHF.

The chain employs TRBV18 and TRBJ1-3; D remains ambiguous. This CDR3 contains 13 residues. Germline CDR1 reads KGHSH; CDR2 reads LQKENI. The germline V and J ends were trimmed by 2 bases and 4 bases, with 6 bases remaining between them. CDR3 coding DNA: TGTGCCAGCTCACCAGACACAGGAAACACCATATATTTT. Protein product: CASSPDTGNTIYF.

This clone has only one observation. The chain joins TRBV11-2 to TRBJ2-1; possibly TRBD1 for D (5 bases). Germline-derived CDR1 and CDR2 are SGHAT and FQNNGV. Trimming cost V 1 base and J 7 bases, with 14 bases left between them. This CDR3 comprises 15 residues. The CDR3 loop is CASSLAGHGGNEQFF. CDR3 bases: TGTGCCAGCAGCTTAGCAGGACATGGTGGGAATGAGCAGTTCTTC.

This chain links TRBV19 with TRBJ2-5, with 12 bases fitting TRBD2. The germline CDR1 and CDR2 sequences are LNHDA and SQIVND (reference sequence). The V segment lost 9 bases and the J segment 3 bases; nucleotides outside the gene matches: 8. This CDR3 has 15 residues. CDR3 DNA: TGTGCCAGCGGGGTTTGGACTAGCGGGAAAGAGACCCAGTACTTC. Amino acids: CASGVWTSGKETQYF.

The chain combines TRBV27 with TRBJ1-1; possible D gene TRBD1, 5 bases. In germline, CDR1 is MNHEY, CDR2 SMNVEV (reference sequence). This CDR3 spans 14 amino acids. Trimming cost V 3 bases and J 4 bases, with 12 bases left between them. CDR3 coding DNA: TGTGCCAGCAGTTTCAGGGAAAAAATCACTGAAGCTTTCTTT. Protein product: CASSFREKITEAFF.

CDR3 protein: CASSQDAGYMSGNTIYF. CDR3 nucleotide sequence: TGCGCCAGCAGCCAAGATGCCGGTTATATGTCTGGAAACACCATATATTTT. J is TRBJ1-3 and V is TRBV4-1; D uncertain. V shed 0 bases and J shed 1 base, with 13 bases lying between them. Germline values: CDR1 MGHRA, CDR2 YSYEKL. CDR3 size: 17 residues.

The gene calls are TRBV10-1 and TRBJ2-7; 11 positions match TRBD2. This CDR3 comprises 15 residues. The germline V gene encodes CDR1 WNHNN and CDR2 SYGVQD (reference sequence). The V gene end was trimmed by 4 bases and the J gene end by 1 base; junction bases not matched to a gene: 3. The CDR3 nucleotides are TGCGCCAGCAGTGGTGGGACTAGCGGTTCCTACGAGCAGTACTTC. Encoded protein: CASSGGTSGSYEQYF.

The rearrangement links TRBV27 to TRBJ1-2, with 8 nucleotides matching TRBD1. The CDR3 contains 15 residues. Per the germline V gene, CDR1 is MNHEY and CDR2 is SMNVEV (reference sequence). With V trimmed by 2 bases and J by 7 bases, 9 bases remained unmatched. The CDR3 reads CASSLIGQGAGGYTF. In DNA, the CDR3 is TGTGCCAGCAGTTTAATAGGGCAGGGGGCGGGTGGCTACACCTTC.

This sequence joins TRBV7-5 and TRBJ2-7; TRBD1, as called in the table, went unchecked against the DNA. TRBV7-5 is classified as a pseudogene. The length of the CDR3 is 17 residues. The CDR3 DNA reads TGTGTCAGAAGCTCCCTCCAGACAGGGCCCCCTCTCTACGAGCAGTACTTC. This encodes CVRSSLQTGPPLYEQYF.